Presented here are 4 T cell receptor beta chains from one specimen sequenced in a study of post-analysis software for immune sequencing data. Study conclusions and caveats: In patients, TRBV5-6, TRBV5-1 and TRBV20-1 belonged to five TRBV segments found more frequently than in controls.

These receptors are not linked to any known antigen. Libraries were made from TCR beta cDNA, and they carried unique molecular identifiers. TCRdb used MiXCR to reprocess the PCR reads, holding one entry per CDR3 protein. The repertoire includes around 190,000 distinct CDR3 sequences, roughly 30% of them detected once, and less than 4% sits in the top ten. What was sequenced was blood. All receptors come from a girl aged 2 to 17 with multiple sclerosis.

V usage is TRBV30 and J usage is TRBJ2-2; 9 nucleotides match TRBD1. This CDR3 region has 15 residues. Germline V gives CDR1 GTSNPN, CDR2 SVGIG (reference sequence). The V segment lost 0 bases and the J segment 4 bases; nucleotides outside the gene matches: 3. This chain's CDR3 is CAWSVQGAGTGELFF. The CDR3 DNA sequence: TGTGCCTGGAGTGTACAGGGGGCGGGCACCGGGGAGCTGTTTTTT.

For the CDR3, the DNA is TGTGCCAGCAGTGTAGGGTTCGGGGAGCAGTACTTC. It codes for CASSVGFGEQYF. This chain uses TRBV25-1 with TRBJ2-5; weak D call: TRBD2 (5 bases). The CDR3 runs to 12 residues. Trimming shortened V by 4 bases and J by 11 bases, and 14 bases separated the two germline ends. CDR1 and CDR2 (germline): MGHDK, SYGVNS.

This clonotype was recorded once. A read error may explain this, as a much larger clone is one base away. The V and J genes are TRBV20-1 and TRBJ2-1; 7 nucleotides align to TRBD2. This CDR3 is 14 amino acids long. V dropped 6 bases and J dropped 4; count of bases not matched to a gene: 9. The germline gives CDR1 DFQATT, CDR2 SNEGSKA (reference sequence). CDR3 sequence (DNA): TGCAGTGCAAGTCTAACGGGAGGTTACAATGAGCAGTTCTTC. Translating gives CSASLTGGYNEQFF.

This clonotype occurred many times. The chain employs TRBV5-1 and TRBJ2-7; TRBD2 matches at 8 bases. The CDR3 runs 15 residues. The ends lost 2 bases at V and 1 base at J; junction bases unmatched: 5. CDR1 SGHRS and CDR2 YFSETQ come from the germline V gene. CDR3 region: CASSFISGASYEQYF. The CDR3 DNA reads TGCGCCAGCAGCTTCATTAGCGGGGCGTCCTACGAGCAGTACTTC.